The sequence of this T cell receptor beta chain was determined in a study of follicular helper T cells after annual influenza vaccination. The time point is: 2014-2015 season, 7 days after vaccination. Community-dwelling subjects without influenza vaccination in the prior 6 months were enrolled. Donors with HIV/AIDS, active malignancy, immunomodulators or active illness were excluded. Cells are cTfh (non-naive CD4+CXCR5+PD-1+), split by ICOS and CD38 into double-positive or double-negative. Of note for this clone: The antigen is undetermined.

TCRdb keeps only in-frame clones here, not all; method: immunoSEQ multiplex PCR. The sample carries roughly 3,000 clones, around 80% recorded once. General study results and limits: Most later recoveries of Day 7 ICOS+CD38+ clones were ICOS-CD38- cTfh.

The junction had 10 bases not matched to a gene; V was cut back by 5 bases and J by 3 bases. This CDR3 spans 16 amino acids. Germline CDR1 is SGHAT and CDR2 is FQNNGV. The sample consisted of CXCR5+ CD38- circulating T follicular helper cells from blood, taken 7 days after influenza vaccination. Documented subset: circulating Tfh, non-naive CD4+CXCR5+PD-1+ (ICOS+CD38+ or ICOS-CD38-). The V gene is TRBV11-2, the J gene TRBJ2-3; TRBD2 agrees at 8 bases. The source of this sequence is an adult who received the influenza vaccine. CDR3 loop: CASSQGGGIETDTQYF. The CDR3 bases are TGTGCCAGCAGCCAAGGCGGGGGGATTGAGACAGATACGCAGTATTTT.